Shown below are 17 T cell receptor beta chains from a single sample sequenced in a study of cytomegalovirus exposure and HLA in healthy donors. Primers: 60 Vbeta forward and 13 Jbeta reverse. This table comes from immunoSEQ multiplex PCR, and its TCRdb copy is limited to in-frame clones, with some not included. Found here are about 160,000 clones, approximately 78% of them singletons; the top ten hold under 4%. Sequencing was carried out using PBMCs. The source of these receptors is a woman aged 40-49 years in good health and CMV-seronegative.

The gene calls are TRBV19 and TRBJ2-7; 9 bases are shared with TRBD2. CDR3 length equals 14 residues. After removal of 5 bases from V and 3 bases from J, the junction contained 5 bases not matched to a gene. Germline lookup yields CDR1 LNHDA and CDR2 SQIVND (reference sequence). CDR3 sequence: CASSERGALYEQYF. The CDR3 DNA sequence: TGTGCCAGTAGTGAGCGGGGGGCACTCTACGAGCAGTACTTC.

The gene calls are TRBV7-9 and TRBJ1-1, with no clear D. V lost 3 bases to trimming and J lost 5 bases, with 10 bases between them. Per the germline V gene, CDR1 is SEHNR and CDR2 is FQNEAQ (reference sequence). This CDR3 contains 13 residues. CDR3 protein: CASSLIGGTEAFF. As DNA, the CDR3 is TGTGCCAGCAGCTTGATAGGAGGGACTGAAGCTTTCTTT.

The gene calls are TRBV28 and TRBJ1-4; D might be TRBD1 (5 bases). The CDR3 is made up of 16 amino acids. The germline gives CDR1 MDHEN, CDR2 SYDVKM. Between the trimmed V and J ends, which lost 6 bases and 7 bases, there was a span of 21 bases. As DNA, the CDR3 is TGTGCCAGCAGGGGCAGGGTTAATGGGGTCGGTGAAAAACTGTTTTTT. This codes for CASRGRVNGVGEKLFF.

V and J are TRBV27 and TRBJ1-2; a possible D gene is TRBD1 (5 bases). CDR3 length equals 15 residues. Trimming removed 5 bases from V and 3 bases from J, with 16 bases in between. The germline CDR1 and CDR2 sequences are MNHEY and SMNVEV (reference sequence). The CDR3 protein is CASSGGAKGDYGYTF. CDR3 in DNA: TGTGCCAGCAGTGGAGGGGCCAAAGGGGACTATGGCTACACCTTC.

The chain uses TRBV5-1 and TRBJ1-5, with 10 positions matching TRBD1. The CDR3 extends over 15 amino acids. Looked up from germline, CDR1 is SGHRS and CDR2 is YFSETQ. Trimming took 4 bases from V and 4 from J; bases not matched to a gene: 5. CDR3 residues: CASSPGTGENQPQHF. Here the CDR3 DNA reads TGCGCCAGCAGCCCCGGGACAGGGGAGAATCAGCCCCAGCATTTT.

V is TRBV9 and J is TRBJ1-1; no clear D. Trimming took 4 bases from V and 3 from J, leaving 19 bases between them. The CDR3 extends over 16 amino acids. The germline V gene has CDR1 SGDLS and CDR2 YYNGEE. The CDR3 DNA reads TGTGCCAGCAGCCCCGTCGCAGTCAGGAGGGACACTGAAGCTTTCTTT. Its translation is CASSPVAVRRDTEAFF. Supplemented by reference TRBV9 and TRBJ1-1, the full variable domain reads DSGVTQTPKHLITATGQRVTLRCSPRSGDLSVYWYQQSLDQGLQFLIQYYNGEERAKGNILERFSAQQFPDLHSELNLSSLELGDSALYFCASSPVAVRRDTEAFFGQGTRLTVV.

The V and J genes are TRBV28 and TRBJ1-3, with 8 bases aligning to TRBD1. Germline assignment: CDR1 MDHEN and CDR2 SYDVKM. CDR3 length: 14 residues. The V and J ends lost 8 bases and 1 base, in that order; junction bases with no gene match: 4. The CDR3: CASDTGGSGNTIYF. In nucleotides, the CDR3 is TGTGCCAGCGACACAGGGGGTTCTGGAAACACCATATATTTT. The entire variable domain, with the rest obtained from reference TRBV28 and TRBJ1-3, is as follows: DVKVTQSSRYLVKRTGEKVFLECVQDMDHENMFWYRQDPGLGLRLIYFSYDVKMKEKGDIPEGYSVSREKKERFSLILESASTNQTSMYLCASDTGGSGNTIYFGEGSWLTVV.

The chain joins TRBV7-3 to TRBJ2-3, with D maybe TRBD2 (7 bases). V shed 0 bases and J shed 4 bases, with 20 bases lying between them. The germline V gene has CDR1 SGHTA and CDR2 FQGTGA. This CDR3 contains 18 residues. The CDR3: CASSLTYGGGGRADTQYF. The CDR3 DNA reads as TGTGCCAGCAGCTTAACGTATGGGGGCGGGGGTCGAGCAGATACGCAGTATTTT.

V is TRBV4-2 and J is TRBJ1-1, with D possibly matching TRBD1 (5 bases). This CDR3 region has 13 residues. The germline gives CDR1 LGHNA, CDR2 YNFKEQ. V was trimmed by 4 bases and J by 6 bases, leaving 12 bases between them. This chain's CDR3 is CASSRDRQPEAFF. The CDR3 region has the DNA TGTGCCAGCAGCCGTGACAGACAGCCTGAAGCTTTCTTT.

The chain joins TRBV5-1 to TRBJ2-3; TRBD2 matches at 13 bases. This CDR3 region has 19 residues. Trimming removed 1 base from V and 1 base from J; junction bases left unmatched: 9. The germline V gene encodes CDR1 SGHRS and CDR2 YFSETQ. As DNA, the CDR3 is TGCGCCAGCAGCTTGTTCGGGACTAGCGGGACCTTGGGCACAGATACGCAGTATTTT. Translation: CASSLFGTSGTLGTDTQYF.

The rearrangement uses TRBV9 and TRBJ1-2; TRBD1 matches at 8 bases. This CDR3 is built from 16 residues. From germline, CDR1 is SGDLS and CDR2 YYNGEE. V dropped 0 bases and J dropped 5; count of bases not matched to a gene: 9. CDR3 DNA: TGTGCCAGCAGCGTAGGGACAGGGATATTCGGGTATGGCTACACCTTC. Encoded protein: CASSVGTGIFGYGYTF.

This clone showed up just once. The chain links TRBV2 to TRBJ1-6; a weak D match, TRBD1 (6 bases). CDR3 length: 11 residues. Germline CDR1 is SNHLY and CDR2 is FYNNEI. The V and J ends lost 9 bases and 8 bases respectively, with 8 bases between them. The CDR3 region has the DNA TGTGCCAGTCACAGGGATTCACCCCTCCACTTT. Its translation is CASHRDSPLHF.

The rearrangement joins TRBV10-3 to TRBJ2-1, with 9 nucleotides matching TRBD2. J lost 1 base, V lost 3 bases, and 10 bases had no gene match. The CDR3 extends over 18 amino acids. Germline lookup yields CDR1 ENHRY and CDR2 SYGVKD. The CDR3 sequence: CAISDPMGSGGSYNEQFF. CDR3 nucleotide sequence: TGTGCCATCAGTGATCCCATGGGAAGCGGGGGGTCCTACAATGAGCAGTTCTTC.

For the CDR3, the DNA is TGTGCCAGCAGGGCCTCACCCCTCCACTTT. This encodes CASRASPLHF. The chain combines TRBV6-4 with TRBJ1-6; D remains ambiguous. CDR1 is MRHNA and CDR2 is SNTAGT in the germline V gene. The V end was cut by 6 bases, the J end by 10 bases, with 4 bases between. The CDR3 covers 10 residues.

The chain joins TRBV7-9 to TRBJ1-2; tentative D call: TRBD1 (5 bases). The CDR3 is 14 amino acids. V lost 7 bases and J lost 5, with 17 bases in between. Per the germline V gene, CDR1 is SEHNR and CDR2 is FQNEAQ (reference sequence). The CDR3 DNA reads as TGTGCCAGCACCCTTACCCGTTCAGGGTATGGCTACACCTTC. It encodes CASTLTRSGYGYTF.

The genes are TRBV5-5 and TRBJ2-2, with TRBD1 matching 7 bases. CDR1 is SGHKS, CDR2 YYEKEE, per germline (reference sequence). V was pared by 4 bases and J by 4 bases, with 7 bases of the junction left unmatched. CDR3 length: 15 residues. The chain's CDR3 is CASSLTGAGTGELFF. The CDR3 DNA follows: TGTGCCAGCAGCCTAACAGGGGCGGGCACCGGGGAGCTGTTTTTT.

V gene TRBV10-1 combines with J gene TRBJ1-1; tentative D call: TRBD1 (5 bases). The CDR3 has 12 amino acids. The V gene's germline CDR1 is WNHNN and CDR2 SYGVQD (reference sequence). Deletions cut 3 bases from V and 4 bases from J, with 6 bases between. CDR3 coding DNA: TGCGCCAGCAGTGATGACAGCACTGAAGCTTTCTTT. Its translation is CASSDDSTEAFF.